A single sample gave rise to the 9 T cell receptor beta chains below, sequenced in a study of CD4 T cell repertoires in COVID-19. Method: immunoSEQ multiplex PCR; TCRdb's copy keeps in-frame clones and lacks some. The sample yields about 75,000 clones, 83% seen once. The material sequenced was CD4+ T cells from peripheral blood, taken after recovery from COVID-19. The receptor source for this set is a human donor who had COVID-19.

The chain recombines TRBV6-4 with TRBJ2-2, with D possibly being TRBD1 (5 bases). The CDR3 has 14 amino acids. Trimming removed 6 bases from V and 1 base from J, with 9 bases in between. Per the germline V gene, CDR1 is MRHNA and CDR2 is SNTAGT. CDR3 protein: CASSLDRNTGELFF. In DNA form, the CDR3 reads TGTGCCAGCAGCCTTGACAGGAACACCGGGGAGCTGTTTTTT.

V gene TRBV7-2 combines with J gene TRBJ1-4; 11 nucleotides align to TRBD1. This CDR3 spans 17 amino acids. Germline CDR1 and CDR2: SGHTA and FQGNSA. J gave up 0 bases and V 5 bases, and 5 bases lay outside the gene matches. CDR3 region: CASSRPGQGATNEKLFF. The CDR3 coding sequence is TGTGCCAGCAGCCGGCCGGGACAGGGGGCAACTAATGAAAAACTGTTTTTT.

The genes are TRBV7-2 and TRBJ2-3, with TRBD1 matching 7 bases. The trim removed 1 base at V and 3 bases at J, leaving 4 bases unmatched. In germline, CDR1 is SGHTA, CDR2 FQGNSA. The CDR3 has 15 amino acids. The CDR3 sequence: CASSLEGARTDTQYF. The CDR3 region has the DNA TGTGCCAGCAGCTTAGAGGGGGCCAGGACAGATACGCAGTATTTT.

The CDR3 nucleotides are TGTGCCAGCAGCTTACCGGGCCAAGGGACTGAAGCTTTCTTT. The encoded protein is CASSLPGQGTEAFF. The chain combines TRBV11-2 with TRBJ1-1; D is unresolved. The CDR3 consists of 14 residues. From germline, CDR1 is SGHAT and CDR2 FQNNGV. V lost 2 bases and J lost 5, with 12 bases in between. Full variable domain (outside the CDR3, taken from reference TRBV11-2 and TRBJ1-1): EAGVAQSPRYKIIEKRQSVAFWCNPISGHATLYWYQQILGQGPKLLIQFQNNGVVDDSQLPKDRFSAERLKGVDSTLKIQPAKLEDSAVYLCASSLPGQGTEAFFGQGTRLTVV.

The V call is TRBV24-1, the J call TRBJ1-6; the D gene is possibly TRBD1 (6 bases). V was pared by 7 bases and J by 7 bases, with 16 bases between. Germline CDR1 is KGHDR and CDR2 is SFDVKD. There are 15 residues in the CDR3. The CDR3 here is CATRASGTQNSPLHF. The CDR3 bases are TGTGCCACCAGGGCCTCCGGGACACAGAATTCACCCCTCCACTTT.

The chain joins TRBV3-1 (or the pseudogene TRBV3-2) to TRBJ2-2, with TRBD2 as a possible D gene (5 bases). The CDR3 runs to 17 residues. Germline values: CDR1 LGHDT, CDR2 YNNKEL (reference sequence). V was clipped by 4 bases and J by 2 bases, with 17 bases between them. The CDR3 DNA sequence: TGTGCCAGCAGCCTAGATATCGCGGGCCTTAACACCGGGGAGCTGTTTTTT. This translates into CASSLDIAGLNTGELFF.

This clone has only one observation. V and J are TRBV6-5 and TRBJ1-2; D is undetermined. The V gene's germline CDR1 is MNHEY and CDR2 SVGAGI. The CDR3 has 14 amino acids. V was cut by 6 bases and J by 4 bases, with 15 bases left in between. Here the CDR3 reads CASRADTSIYGYTF. CDR3 DNA sequence: TGTGCCAGCAGAGCAGACACATCAATCTATGGCTACACCTTC.

The gene calls are TRBV3-1 (or the pseudogene TRBV3-2) and TRBJ2-7; D is undetermined. With 4 bases removed from V and 4 bases from J, the gap between germline ends came to 8 bases. The CDR3 covers 12 residues. CDR1 and CDR2 (germline): LGHDT, YNNKEL (reference sequence). CDR3 loop: CASSLGRYEQYF. The CDR3 DNA follows: TGTGCCAGCAGCCTTGGAAGGTACGAGCAGTACTTC.

This chain links TRBV3-1 (or the pseudogene TRBV3-2) with TRBJ2-7; D possibly corresponds to TRBD1 (6 bases). The CDR3 loop spans 14 amino acids. Trimming removed 4 bases from V and 7 bases from J, with 17 bases in between. Germline-derived CDR1 and CDR2 are LGHDT and YNNKEL (reference sequence). The CDR3 bases are TGTGCCAGCAGCCGGTTCCAACAGGGTGGAGAGCAGTACTTC. Its protein product is CASSRFQQGGEQYF.